The sequence of this TCR beta chain was determined in a study of T cells in Graves' hyperthyroidism and ophthalmopathy. From RNA transcripts, TCR beta CDR3 regions were amplified. The study used the HTBI primer set for a first-round RT-PCR of the TCR CDR3. From the multiplex PCR reads, TCRdb called clonotypes with MiXCR, one entry per CDR3 protein. The data show around 660,000 distinct CDR3 sequences, with 45% seen just once and roughly 7.2% held by the top ten. CDR1 and CDR2 from the germline V gene are LNHNV and YYDKDF (reference sequence). This CDR3 comprises 9 residues. Details on this clonotype: The CDR3 does not end in the conserved phenylalanine or tryptophan, so this is likely a read error.

The chain employs TRBV15 and TRBJ2-5; D is undetermined. The end of the DNA is better explained by TRBJ2-1, so the J call may be wrong. Sequencing was carried out using peripheral blood or thyroid tissue (not recorded which). The TCR was taken from an adult man with Graves' disease, either hyperthyroidism or ophthalmopathy (not recorded which). CDR3 residues: CATSRGQFV. CDR3 bases: TGTGCCACCAGCAGAGGCCAGTTCGTC.